The T cell receptor (beta chain) described here comes from a study of T-cell memory formation after mild COVID-19. Study-wide background: TCR clusters were mostly donor specific. The study, taken as a whole, reports: Chiefly within CM and EM were the contracting CD4+ clones; CD8+ ones were within EMRA. Balance between CD4 and CD8 was seen in clones contracting day 15 to 85, and a CD4+ lean was seen in later expanders.

Trimming stripped 1 base from V and 3 bases from J, with 10 bases between. The CDR3 has 14 amino acids. Germline V gene lookup returns CDR1 DFQATT and CDR2 SNEGSKA (reference sequence). This clonotype has only a few counts. The antigen remains undetermined. Via MiXCR, TCRdb re-called the 5' RACE reads, giving one row per CDR3 protein. The table records a few hundred thousand distinct CDR3 sequences, roughly 25% of them present only once. The rearrangement joins TRBV20-1 to TRBJ2-1; D uncertain. The sequencing input was PBMCs or a T cell subset sorted from them (not recorded which). The sequence was collected from an adult woman who had mild COVID-19 (a few samples of this study predate the infection). Cell type and time point are not known. The CDR3 DNA reads as TGCAGTGCTAGAGGGGCTGGAATCTACAATGAGCAGTTCTTC. It yields the protein CSARGAGIYNEQFF.